The 5 T cell receptor beta chains below were found in one sample sequenced in a study of control samples from healthy donors and cancer patients. The method was immunoSEQ multiplex PCR; TCRdb's version includes in-frame clones alone and lacks a portion of them. This table holds more than 75,000 clones, about four fifths found once. The specimen was PBMCs. The receptors come from a man in his sixties or seventies with lung cancer.

Details on this clone: The germline gene is not matched at one end of the junction; a read error may be the cause. The gene calls are TRBV7-2 and TRBJ1-4; D may be TRBD1 (5 bases). The CDR3 sequence is 16 residues long. Germline lookup yields CDR1 SGHTA and CDR2 FQGNSA. The CDR3 DNA follows: TGTGCCAGCAGCCCCGGGGGGGGAGGAACTAATGAAAAATTGTTTTTT. This sequence encodes CASSPGGGGTNEKLFF.

This CDR3 reads CASSIGQAEAFF. The DNA for the CDR3 is TGTGCCAGTAGTATAGGACAGGCGGAAGCTTTCTTT. The genes are TRBV19 and TRBJ1-1; tentatively, D is TRBD1 (6 bases). Germline CDR1 LNHDA, CDR2 SQIVND (reference sequence). This CDR3 is built from 12 residues. V was trimmed by 1 base and J by 8 bases, leaving 8 bases between them.

The V and J genes are TRBV30 and TRBJ2-4, with 7 bases that match TRBD2. Per the germline V gene, CDR1 is GTSNPN and CDR2 is SVGIG (reference sequence). The CDR3 loop spans 18 amino acids. The V gene end was trimmed by 0 bases and the J gene end by 3 bases; junction bases not matched to a gene: 14. The CDR3 sequence: CAWSVRVGGTKIKNIQYF. The CDR3 DNA sequence: TGTGCCTGGAGTGTAAGAGTGGGGGGGACTAAGATCAAAAACATTCAGTACTTC.

The chain is built from TRBV7-2 and TRBJ2-4; 8 bases match TRBD1. This CDR3 is built from 16 residues. The J segment lost 3 bases and the V segment lost 5 bases, leaving 9 bases of the junction unmatched. Germline V gene sequence: CDR1 SGHTA, CDR2 FQGNSA. The CDR3 here is CASSRPDRVVKNIQYF. Here the CDR3 DNA reads TGTGCCAGCAGCCGGCCGGACAGGGTAGTCAAAAACATTCAGTACTTC.

This clone was recorded only once. V gene TRBV19 combines with J gene TRBJ1-1; D is uncertain. Germline-derived CDR1 and CDR2 are LNHDA and SQIVND (reference sequence). Between the trimmed V and J ends, which lost 6 bases and 5 bases, there was a span of 13 bases. The CDR3 consists of 13 residues. The CDR3 loop reads CASRVDASTEAFF. The CDR3 nucleotides are TGTGCCAGTAGGGTGGACGCGTCGACTGAAGCTTTCTTT. The full variable domain, its missing parts supplied by reference TRBV19 and TRBJ1-1, is DGGITQSPKYLFRKEGQNVTLSCEQNLNHDAMYWYRQDPGQGLRLIYYSQIVNDFQKGDIAEGYSVSREKKESFPLTVTSAQKNPTAFYLCASRVDASTEAFFGQGTRLTVV.